A single sample is the source of the 31 T cell receptor beta chains below, sequenced in a study of shared clonotypes between healthy human individuals. Sequenced by immunoSEQ multiplex PCR; TCRdb stores in-frame clones only, minus some. Of roughly 2.6 million clones listed, around nine tenths are singletons. Sequencing used naive CD4+ T cells sorted from blood. The subset was: CD45RA+ positively selected. The receptors were sampled from a man aged 18 to 29 in good health.

Regarding this clone: In the same sample, other DNA sequences code for this CDR3. The CDR3 loop reads CASSPGGGSYEQYF. The CDR3 DNA is TGTGCCAGCTCACCAGGGGGCGGTTCCTACGAGCAGTACTTC. The rearrangement uses TRBV18 and TRBJ2-7, with TRBD1 as a possible D gene (6 bases). The V gene's germline CDR1 is KGHSH and CDR2 LQKENI. This CDR3 region has 14 residues. V lost 2 bases and J lost 1, with 9 bases in between.

V usage is TRBV5-5 and J usage is TRBJ2-7; D may be TRBD1 (5 bases). The germline gives CDR1 SGHKS, CDR2 YYEKEE (reference sequence). The germline V and J ends were trimmed by 0 bases and 6 bases, with 16 bases remaining between them. The CDR3 runs to 15 residues. The CDR3 loop is CASSLEGIDGPEQYF. The CDR3 region has the DNA TGTGCCAGCAGCTTGGAGGGGATAGATGGGCCCGAGCAGTACTTC.

Concerning this clone itself: Other DNA sequences in the sample encode the same CDR3. The V call is TRBV7-3, the J call TRBJ1-1; D is unclear. In germline, CDR1 is SGHTA, CDR2 FQGTGA. The CDR3 has 14 residues. V was trimmed by 3 bases and J by 1 base, leaving 9 bases between them. CDR3: CASSLGGPNTEAFF. The CDR3 nucleotides are TGTGCCAGCAGCTTGGGCGGGCCGAACACTGAAGCTTTCTTT.

V and J are TRBV6-1 and TRBJ2-3; D might be TRBD1 or TRBD2, each matching 5 bases. This CDR3 region has 14 residues. Trimming left V 5 bases short and J 6 bases short, with 15 bases between. Germline V lookup: CDR1 MNHNS, CDR2 SASEGT. CDR3 DNA: TGTGCCAGCAGTAGGGACCGGTTATCCGATACGCAGTATTTT. Its protein is CASSRDRLSDTQYF.

The chain uses TRBV19 and TRBJ1-1; 12 bases agree with TRBD1. The CDR3 is 15 residues long. V lost 3 bases, J lost 3 bases, and 2 bases stayed unmatched. CDR1 LNHDA and CDR2 SQIVND come from the germline V gene (reference sequence). CDR3 region: CASSMGQGAYTEAFF. DNA for the CDR3: TGTGCCAGTAGTATGGGACAGGGGGCTTACACTGAAGCTTTCTTT.

The V and J genes are TRBV2 and TRBJ1-2, with D possibly TRBD1 on 5 matching bases. This CDR3 is 14 amino acids long. V shed 3 bases and J shed 7 bases, with 15 bases lying between them. Germline V gene lookup returns CDR1 SNHLY and CDR2 FYNNEI. The CDR3 spells CASSEETAGGGYTF. The CDR3 DNA follows: TGTGCCAGCAGTGAGGAGACAGCCGGCGGTGGCTACACCTTC.

As concerns this clone: Germline and junction disagree at one end, which may indicate a read error. The rearrangement joins TRBV4-1 to TRBJ2-3, with unresolved D. Germline loops: CDR1 MGHRA, CDR2 YSYEKL. The CDR3 contains 13 residues. CDR3 nucleotides: TGCGCCAGCGGCCAATCTGGCACAGATACGCAGTATTTT. As protein: CASGQSGTDTQYF.

The chain uses TRBV18 and TRBJ1-4; 9 bases align to TRBD1. With V trimmed by 1 base and J by 8 bases, 5 bases remained unmatched. Germline V gives CDR1 KGHSH, CDR2 LQKENI. The length of the CDR3 is 15 residues. The CDR3 nucleotides read TGTGCCAGCTCACCACAGGGACAGGGTGTCGAAAAACTGTTTTTT. This codes for CASSPQGQGVEKLFF.

The CDR3 loop is CASRSRDSFTDTQYF. DNA for the CDR3: TGTGCCAGCAGGTCGAGGGACAGTTTTACAGATACGCAGTATTTT. The V gene is TRBV5-4, the J gene TRBJ2-3, with TRBD1 matching 7 bases. Per the germline V gene, CDR1 is SGHNT and CDR2 is YYREEE (reference sequence). This CDR3 has 15 residues. The trim removed 5 bases at V and 3 bases at J, leaving 9 bases unmatched.

The V call is TRBV30, the J call TRBJ2-1; 8 positions match TRBD2. The germline CDR1 and CDR2 sequences are GTSNPN and SVGIG (reference sequence). This CDR3 is built from 15 residues. The ends lost 8 bases at V and 4 bases at J; junction bases unmatched: 13. The DNA of the CDR3 is TGTGCCGGCCTACTAGGCGGGGGGCAATACAATGAGCAGTTCTTC. Amino acid sequence: CAGLLGGGQYNEQFF. The complete variable domain, with remaining parts taken from reference TRBV30 and TRBJ2-1, reads SQTIHQWPATLVQPVGSPLSLECTVEGTSNPNLYWYRQAAGRGLQLLFYSVGIGQISSEVPQNLSASRPQDRQFILSSKKLLLSDSGFYLCAGLLGGGQYNEQFFGPGTRLTVL.

The V gene is TRBV18, the J gene TRBJ2-2, with TRBD1 matching 8 bases. The CDR3 runs to 17 residues. Germline CDR1 and CDR2: KGHSH and LQKENI. J gave up 0 bases and V 0 bases, and 3 bases lay outside the gene matches. The CDR3 loop reads CASSPPQGAANTGELFF. DNA of the CDR3: TGTGCCAGCTCACCACCTCAGGGGGCAGCGAACACCGGGGAGCTGTTTTTT.

The V gene is TRBV5-1, the J gene TRBJ1-3, with D possibly matching TRBD1 (5 bases). The germline V gene encodes CDR1 SGHRS and CDR2 YFSETQ. Trimming shortened V by 4 bases and J by 4 bases, and 12 bases separated the two germline ends. The CDR3 spans 14 residues. The CDR3 coding sequence is TGCGCCAGCAGCACTCAGGGAGAGGGAAACACCATATATTTT. Translated, it gives CASSTQGEGNTIYF. Using reference TRBV5-1 and TRBJ1-3 for the parts outside the CDR3, the full variable domain is KAGVTQTPRYLIKTRGQQVTLSCSPISGHRSVSWYQQTPGQGLQFLFEYFSETQRNKGNFPGRFSGRQFSNSRSEMNVSTLELGDSALYLCASSTQGEGNTIYFGEGSWLTVV.

This clone was observed a single time. The genes are TRBV9 and TRBJ2-3; 7 positions agree with TRBD1. This CDR3 has 15 residues. V was clipped by 3 bases and J by 2 bases; unmatched bases: 6. Looked up from germline, CDR1 is SGDLS and CDR2 is YYNGEE. The CDR3: CASSARQGDTDTQYF. CDR3 DNA: TGTGCCAGCAGCGCCAGACAGGGAGACACAGATACGCAGTATTTT.

The chain has TRBV5-1 and TRBJ1-6; D gene unclear. The CDR3 contains 15 residues. Trimming removed 0 bases from V and 5 bases from J, with 9 bases in between. The germline gives CDR1 SGHRS, CDR2 YFSETQ. The chain's CDR3 is CASSLENLDNSPLHF. CDR3 coding DNA: TGCGCCAGCAGCTTGGAGAACCTGGATAATTCACCCCTCCACTTT.

The rearrangement links TRBV11-2 to TRBJ2-3, with 7 nucleotides matching TRBD2. This CDR3 contains 18 residues. V dropped 0 bases and J dropped 3; count of bases not matched to a gene: 12. The germline CDR1 and CDR2 sequences are SGHAT and FQNNGV. The chain's CDR3 is CASSLDLGRGTTTDTQYF. Written as DNA, the CDR3 is TGTGCCAGCAGCTTAGATCTCGGGCGGGGGACCACAACAGATACGCAGTATTTT. The complete variable domain, with remaining parts taken from reference TRBV11-2 and TRBJ2-3, reads EAGVAQSPRYKIIEKRQSVAFWCNPISGHATLYWYQQILGQGPKLLIQFQNNGVVDDSQLPKDRFSAERLKGVDSTLKIQPAKLEDSAVYLCASSLDLGRGTTTDTQYFGPGTRLTVL.

This rearrangement joins TRBV9 to TRBJ2-1, with D perhaps matching TRBD2 (5 bases). Germline V gene data show CDR1 as SGDLS and CDR2 as YYNGEE. The CDR3 is 14 residues long. V lost 0 bases, J lost 7 bases, and 11 bases lay in between. CDR3 DNA: TGTGCCAGCAGCGTAGTTACGGGAATGAATGAGCAGTTCTTC. It specifies CASSVVTGMNEQFF.

On this clone itself: Other DNA sequences in the same sample also yield this CDR3. The chain uses TRBV18 and TRBJ2-5; TRBD2 matches 14 bases. This CDR3 has 16 amino acids. The trim removed 3 bases at V and 2 bases at J, leaving 2 bases unmatched. Per germline, CDR1 KGHSH and CDR2 LQKENI. The CDR3 DNA reads TGTGCCAGCTCACCCGGACTAGCGGGGGGTCAAGAGACCCAGTACTTC. Protein product: CASSPGLAGGQETQYF.

Concerning this clone: This sample includes further DNA sequences coding for the same CDR3. The DNA for the CDR3 is TGCGCCAGCAGCCTCCTCGATGAGCAGTTCTTC. It codes for CASSLLDEQFF. V is TRBV5-1 and J is TRBJ2-1, with unresolved D. The germline V gene encodes CDR1 SGHRS and CDR2 YFSETQ. Deletions cut 4 bases from V and 8 bases from J, with 7 bases between. This CDR3 contains 11 residues. The full variable domain, with the rest looked up from reference TRBV5-1 and TRBJ2-1, is KAGVTQTPRYLIKTRGQQVTLSCSPISGHRSVSWYQQTPGQGLQFLFEYFSETQRNKGNFPGRFSGRQFSNSRSEMNVSTLELGDSALYLCASSLLDEQFFGPGTRLTVL.

V gene TRBV15 combines with J gene TRBJ2-6; D might be TRBD1 or TRBD2, each matching 5 bases. CDR3 length: 15 residues. The germline gives CDR1 LNHNV, CDR2 YYDKDF (reference sequence). Trimming removed 5 bases from V and 2 bases from J, with 10 bases in between. The DNA of the CDR3 is TGTGCCACCAGCTGGGGGTGGGCTGGGGCCAACGTCCTGACTTTC. Encoded protein: CATSWGWAGANVLTF.

A single count supports this clone. The chain carries TRBV18 and TRBJ2-5, with TRBD2 identical over 9 bases. The last part of the DNA fits TRBJ2-7 better; the J call may be wrong. There are 16 residues in the CDR3. CDR1 and CDR2 (germline): KGHSH, LQKENI. The CDR3 nucleotides read TGTGCCAGCTCACCACCGGTAGCGGGGGCCTACTACGAGCAGTACTTC. Protein sequence: CASSPPVAGAYYEQYF.

The chain's CDR3 is CASPGSYEQYF. As DNA, the CDR3 is TGTGCCAGCCCGGGGTCCTACGAGCAGTACTTC. The V and J genes are TRBV2 and TRBJ2-7; D is possibly TRBD2 (5 bases). The germline gives CDR1 SNHLY, CDR2 FYNNEI. The ends were cut back, 8 bases at V and 1 base at J, with 6 bases in the middle. The CDR3 is 11 residues long.

The chain combines TRBV25-1 with TRBJ1-1; the D is unclear. Trimming stripped 1 base from V and 3 bases from J, with 18 bases between. Germline V lookup: CDR1 MGHDK, CDR2 SYGVNS. The CDR3 runs to 17 residues. The CDR3 DNA sequence: TGTGCCAGCAGTGAATCTTCTATTGGAGGGAAGGACACTGAAGCTTTCTTT. Translation gives CASSESSIGGKDTEAFF. Based on the CDR3 plus reference TRBV25-1 and TRBJ1-1, the full variable domain is EADIYQTPRYLVIGTGKKITLECSQTMGHDKMYWYQQDPGMELHLIHYSYGVNSTEKGDLSSESTVSRIRTEHFPLTLESARPSHTSQYLCASSESSIGGKDTEAFFGQGTRLTVV.

This sequence joins TRBV30 and TRBJ1-1; D unresolved. The CDR3 is made up of 14 amino acids. The V end lost 0 bases, the J end lost 2 bases, and 10 bases lay between the germline ends. CDR1 GTSNPN and CDR2 SVGIG come from the germline V gene (reference sequence). CDR3 in DNA: TGTGCCTGGAGTGTACTCGTCAGTAACACTGAAGCTTTCTTT. This translates into CAWSVLVSNTEAFF.

CDR3 coding DNA: TGTGCCAGCAGCCTCTTGGGGTCCTGGGACAATGAGCAGTTCTTC. Translating it yields CASSLLGSWDNEQFF. The chain has TRBV9 and TRBJ2-1; D call uncertain. The CDR3 loop spans 15 amino acids. The germline V and J ends were trimmed by 4 bases and 5 bases, with 16 bases remaining between them. Germline V gene sequence: CDR1 SGDLS, CDR2 YYNGEE.

This clone was picked up one time. The V gene is TRBV28, the J gene TRBJ2-7; TRBD1 might be the D (6 bases). The CDR3 spans 14 residues. Trimming stripped 8 bases from V and 0 bases from J, with 14 bases between. Germline V gene sequence: CDR1 MDHEN, CDR2 SYDVKM. The CDR3 region is CASYPGTPSYEQYF. The DNA for the CDR3 is TGTGCCAGCTATCCCGGGACACCCTCCTACGAGCAGTACTTC.

The rearrangement links TRBV9 to TRBJ1-3; D is unresolved. Germline V gives CDR1 SGDLS, CDR2 YYNGEE. CDR3 length: 15 residues. The V and J ends lost 0 bases and 3 bases respectively, with 10 bases between them. For the CDR3, the DNA is TGTGCCAGCAGCGTAGATCTGGTTTTTGGAAACACCATATATTTT. This gives the protein CASSVDLVFGNTIYF. Supplemented by reference TRBV9 and TRBJ1-3, the full variable domain reads DSGVTQTPKHLITATGQRVTLRCSPRSGDLSVYWYQQSLDQGLQFLIQYYNGEERAKGNILERFSAQQFPDLHSELNLSSLELGDSALYFCASSVDLVFGNTIYFGEGSWLTVV.

As for this clone: The sample has other DNA sequences that encode this CDR3 too. The V gene is TRBV6-4, the J gene TRBJ1-1, with a weak D call TRBD1 (5 bases). The CDR3 has 13 residues. CDR1 is MRHNA and CDR2 is SNTAGT in the germline V gene. With 5 bases removed from V and 1 base from J, the gap between germline ends came to 8 bases. CDR3 nucleotide sequence: TGTGCCAGCAGTTCCGACAGGAACACTGAAGCTTTCTTT. It translates to CASSSDRNTEAFF.

V usage is TRBV6-6 and J usage is TRBJ1-5; 7 bases are a match to TRBD1. CDR3 size: 14 residues. Germline CDR1 reads MNHNY; CDR2 reads SVGAGI (reference sequence). V was pared by 2 bases and J by 6 bases, with 4 bases of the junction left unmatched. CDR3 coding DNA: TGTGCCAGCAGTTACCGGGCAGGGGGTCAGCCCCAGCATTTT. Translating gives CASSYRAGGQPQHF.

This clone was observed a few times. The identical CDR3 is also encoded by other nucleotide sequences in the sample. The chain recombines TRBV2 with TRBJ2-7; unclear D gene. Germline lookup yields CDR1 SNHLY and CDR2 FYNNEI. The CDR3 loop spans 11 amino acids. V was trimmed by 1 base and J by 3 bases, leaving 1 base between them. The DNA of the CDR3 is TGTGCCAGCAGTGAAGTCTACGAGCAGTACTTC. Translated, it gives CASSEVYEQYF.

V is TRBV7-9 and J is TRBJ2-7; no clear D gene. Germline assignment: CDR1 SEHNR and CDR2 FQNEAQ (reference sequence). Trimming shortened V by 3 bases and J by 7 bases, and 16 bases separated the two germline ends. There are 14 residues in the CDR3. The CDR3 here is CASSFFDSLGEQYF. The CDR3 nucleotides are TGTGCCAGCAGCTTCTTTGACTCTCTAGGGGAGCAGTACTTC.

In its sample, this clone was seen once. The chain recombines TRBV18 with TRBJ1-1; TRBD1 aligns across 7 bases. Trimming cost V 6 bases and J 0 bases; bases outside gene matches: 7. Germline V CDR1 and CDR2: KGHSH, LQKENI. CDR3 size: 15 residues. CDR3: CASSQGQNMNTEAFF. Here the CDR3 DNA reads TGTGCCAGCTCCCAGGGACAGAACATGAACACTGAAGCTTTCTTT.